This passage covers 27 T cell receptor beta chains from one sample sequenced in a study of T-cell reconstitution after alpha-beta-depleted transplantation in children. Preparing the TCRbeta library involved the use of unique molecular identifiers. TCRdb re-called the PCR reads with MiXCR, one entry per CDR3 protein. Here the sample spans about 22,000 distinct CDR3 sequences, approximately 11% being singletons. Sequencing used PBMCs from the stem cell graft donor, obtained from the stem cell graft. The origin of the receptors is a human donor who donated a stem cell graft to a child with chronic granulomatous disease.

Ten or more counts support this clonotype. CDR3: CASSLGREYYEQYF. CDR3 nucleotides: TGCGCCAGCAGCTTGGGCAGGGAATACTACGAGCAGTACTTC. This sequence joins TRBV5-1 and TRBJ2-7, with D tentatively TRBD1 (5 bases). This CDR3 comprises 14 residues. The germline V gene has CDR1 SGHRS and CDR2 YFSETQ. Between the trimmed V and J ends, which lost 0 bases and 3 bases, there was a span of 10 bases.

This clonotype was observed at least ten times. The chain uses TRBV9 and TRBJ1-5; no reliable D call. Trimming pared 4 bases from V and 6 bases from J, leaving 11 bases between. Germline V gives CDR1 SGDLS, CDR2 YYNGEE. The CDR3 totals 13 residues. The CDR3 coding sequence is TGTGCCAGCAGCCCGGGGATTAGTCAGCCCCAGCATTTT. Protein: CASSPGISQPQHF.

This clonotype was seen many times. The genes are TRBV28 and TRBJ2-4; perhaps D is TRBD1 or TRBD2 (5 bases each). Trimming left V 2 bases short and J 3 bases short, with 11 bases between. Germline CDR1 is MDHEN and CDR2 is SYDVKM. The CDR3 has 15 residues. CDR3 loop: CASSLMGPNKNIQYF. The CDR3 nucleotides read TGTGCCAGCAGTTTAATGGGACCCAACAAAAACATTCAGTACTTC.

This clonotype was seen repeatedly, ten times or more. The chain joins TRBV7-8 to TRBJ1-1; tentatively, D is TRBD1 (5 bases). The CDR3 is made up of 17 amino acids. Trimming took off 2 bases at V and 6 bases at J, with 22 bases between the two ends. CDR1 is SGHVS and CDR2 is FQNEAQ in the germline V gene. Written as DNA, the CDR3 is TGTGCCAGCAGCTTAAAGTTATTCAGCAGGGTTTGGGCTGAAGCTTTCTTT. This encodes CASSLKLFSRVWAEAFF. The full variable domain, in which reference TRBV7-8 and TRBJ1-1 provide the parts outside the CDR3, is GAGVSQSPRYKVAKRGQDVALRCDPISGHVSLFWYQQALGQGPEFLTYFQNEAQLDKSGLPSDRFFAERPEGSVSTLKIQRTQQEDSAVYLCASSLKLFSRVWAEAFFGQGTRLTVV.

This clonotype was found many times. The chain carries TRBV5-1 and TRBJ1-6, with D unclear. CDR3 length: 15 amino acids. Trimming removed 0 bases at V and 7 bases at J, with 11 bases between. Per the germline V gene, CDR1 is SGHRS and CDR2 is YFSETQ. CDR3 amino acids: CASSLEQNQNSPLHF. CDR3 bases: TGCGCCAGCAGCTTGGAGCAGAACCAGAATTCACCCCTCCACTTT. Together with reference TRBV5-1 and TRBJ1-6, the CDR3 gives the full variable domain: KAGVTQTPRYLIKTRGQQVTLSCSPISGHRSVSWYQQTPGQGLQFLFEYFSETQRNKGNFPGRFSGRQFSNSRSEMNVSTLELGDSALYLCASSLEQNQNSPLHFGNGTRLTVT.

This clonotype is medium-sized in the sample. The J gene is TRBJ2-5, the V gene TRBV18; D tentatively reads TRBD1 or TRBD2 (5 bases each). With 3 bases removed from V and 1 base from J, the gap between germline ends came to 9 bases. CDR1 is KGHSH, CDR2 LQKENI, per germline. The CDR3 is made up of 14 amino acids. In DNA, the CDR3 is TGTGCCAGCTCACCTGGGACGCCCCAAGAGACCCAGTACTTC. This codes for CASSPGTPQETQYF.

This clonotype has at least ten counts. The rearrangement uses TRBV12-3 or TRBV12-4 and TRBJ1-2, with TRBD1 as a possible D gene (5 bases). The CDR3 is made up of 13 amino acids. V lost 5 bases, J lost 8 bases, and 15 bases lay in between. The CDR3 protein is CASSPRGGGGYTF. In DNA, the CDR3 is TGTGCCAGCAGTCCTCGTGGGGGGGGAGGCTACACCTTC.

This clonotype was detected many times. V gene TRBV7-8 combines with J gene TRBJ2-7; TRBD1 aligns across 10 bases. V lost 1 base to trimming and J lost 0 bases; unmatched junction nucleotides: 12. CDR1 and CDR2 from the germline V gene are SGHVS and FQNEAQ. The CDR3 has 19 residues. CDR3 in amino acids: CASSLVFGPRDRGSYEQYF. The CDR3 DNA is TGTGCCAGCAGCTTAGTGTTTGGCCCCCGGGACAGGGGCTCCTACGAGCAGTACTTC. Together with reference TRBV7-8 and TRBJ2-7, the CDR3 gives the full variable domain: GAGVSQSPRYKVAKRGQDVALRCDPISGHVSLFWYQQALGQGPEFLTYFQNEAQLDKSGLPSDRFFAERPEGSVSTLKIQRTQQEDSAVYLCASSLVFGPRDRGSYEQYFGPGTRLTVT.

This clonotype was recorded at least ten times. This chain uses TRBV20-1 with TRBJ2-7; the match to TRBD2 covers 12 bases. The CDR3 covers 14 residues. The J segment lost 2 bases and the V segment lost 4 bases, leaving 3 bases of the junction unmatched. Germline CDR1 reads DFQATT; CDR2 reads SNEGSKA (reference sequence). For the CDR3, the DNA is TGCAGTGCTAAACGGACTAGCGGGACCTACGAGCAGTACTTC. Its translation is CSAKRTSGTYEQYF.

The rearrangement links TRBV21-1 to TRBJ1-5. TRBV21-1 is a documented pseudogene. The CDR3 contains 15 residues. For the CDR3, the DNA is TGTGTCAGCAGCAAAGGTGTAGTTCGTTGGCAGCCCCAGCATTTC. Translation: CVSSKGVVRWQPQHF.

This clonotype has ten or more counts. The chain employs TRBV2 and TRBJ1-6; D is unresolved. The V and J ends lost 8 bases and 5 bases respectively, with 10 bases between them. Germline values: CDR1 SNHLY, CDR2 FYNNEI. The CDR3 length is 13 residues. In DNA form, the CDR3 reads TGTGCCAGCCCCGGAACAGATAATTCACCCCTCCACTTT. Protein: CASPGTDNSPLHF.

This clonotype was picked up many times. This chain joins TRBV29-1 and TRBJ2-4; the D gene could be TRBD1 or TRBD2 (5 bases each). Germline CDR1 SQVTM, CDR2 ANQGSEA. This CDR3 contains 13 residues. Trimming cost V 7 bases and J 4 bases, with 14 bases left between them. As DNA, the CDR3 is TGCAGCGCTATCGGGACGATAAAAAACATTCAGTACTTC. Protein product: CSAIGTIKNIQYF.

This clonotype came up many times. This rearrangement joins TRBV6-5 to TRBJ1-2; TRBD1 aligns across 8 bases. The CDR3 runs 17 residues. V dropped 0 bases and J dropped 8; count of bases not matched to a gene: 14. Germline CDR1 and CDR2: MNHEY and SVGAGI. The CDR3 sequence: CASSYSSGQGASWGYTF. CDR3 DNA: TGTGCCAGCAGTTACTCGAGTGGACAGGGAGCGTCTTGGGGCTACACCTTC.

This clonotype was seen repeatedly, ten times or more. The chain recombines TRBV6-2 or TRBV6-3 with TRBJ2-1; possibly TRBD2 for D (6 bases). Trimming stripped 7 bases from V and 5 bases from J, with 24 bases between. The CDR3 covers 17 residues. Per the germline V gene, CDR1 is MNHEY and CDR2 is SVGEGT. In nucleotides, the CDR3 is TGTGCCAGCAAAGGCCCTCTGGGGCGGGGAATCGACAATGAGCAGTTCTTC. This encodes CASKGPLGRGIDNEQFF.

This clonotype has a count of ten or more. DNA of the CDR3: TGTGCCAGCAGCTTAGCGGTTGGGGACAGCTCGAACACTGAAGCTTTCTTT. Residues: CASSLAVGDSSNTEAFF. This chain joins TRBV7-6 and TRBJ1-1; the match to TRBD1 covers 7 bases. The ends lost 0 bases at V and 1 base at J; junction bases unmatched: 8. This CDR3 has 17 residues. The germline CDR1 and CDR2 sequences are SGHVS and FNYEAQ.

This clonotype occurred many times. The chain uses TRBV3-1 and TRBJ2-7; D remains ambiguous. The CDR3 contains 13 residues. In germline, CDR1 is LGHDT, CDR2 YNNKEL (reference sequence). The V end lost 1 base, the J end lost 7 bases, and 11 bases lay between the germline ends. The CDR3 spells CASSQVISGEQYF. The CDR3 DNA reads TGTGCCAGCAGCCAAGTCATTTCCGGAGAGCAGTACTTC.

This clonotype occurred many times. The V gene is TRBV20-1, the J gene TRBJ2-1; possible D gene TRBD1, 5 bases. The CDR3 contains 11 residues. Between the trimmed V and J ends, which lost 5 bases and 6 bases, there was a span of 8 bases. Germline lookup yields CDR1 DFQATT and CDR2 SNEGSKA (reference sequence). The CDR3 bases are TGCAGTGCTGACAGCCTCAATGAGCAGTTCTTC. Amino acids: CSADSLNEQFF.

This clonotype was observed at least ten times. The CDR3 DNA follows: TGTGCCAGCAGCTTGGTGCGACAGCTATCCTACGAGCAGTACTTC. It specifies CASSLVRQLSYEQYF. The V call is TRBV5-5, the J call TRBJ2-7; the D gene is possibly TRBD1 (5 bases). The CDR3 runs to 15 residues. Germline-derived CDR1 and CDR2 are SGHKS and YYEKEE (reference sequence). V dropped 0 bases and J dropped 1 base, with 11 bases sitting between them.

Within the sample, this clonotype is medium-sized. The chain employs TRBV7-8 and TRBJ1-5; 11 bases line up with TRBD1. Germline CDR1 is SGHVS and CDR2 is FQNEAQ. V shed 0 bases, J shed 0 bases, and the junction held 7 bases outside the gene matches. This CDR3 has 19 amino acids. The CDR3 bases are TGTGCCAGCAGCTTAGCGGGGACAGGGGGATTCTATAGCAATCAGCCCCAGCATTTT. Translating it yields CASSLAGTGGFYSNQPQHF.

In DNA, the CDR3 is TGTGCCAGCACCGAGTATAGGCGTACCAATGAGCAGTTCTTC. It yields the protein CASTEYRRTNEQFF. The chain links TRBV28 to TRBJ2-1, with D unclear. The CDR3 covers 14 residues. Trimming left V 7 bases short and J 6 bases short, with 16 bases between. Germline loops: CDR1 MDHEN, CDR2 SYDVKM.

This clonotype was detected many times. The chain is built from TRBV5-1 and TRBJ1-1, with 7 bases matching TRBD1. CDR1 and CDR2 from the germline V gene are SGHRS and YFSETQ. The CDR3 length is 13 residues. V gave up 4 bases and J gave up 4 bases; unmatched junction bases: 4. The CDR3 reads CASSTDRTTEAFF. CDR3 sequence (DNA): TGCGCCAGCAGCACGGACAGGACCACTGAAGCTTTCTTT.

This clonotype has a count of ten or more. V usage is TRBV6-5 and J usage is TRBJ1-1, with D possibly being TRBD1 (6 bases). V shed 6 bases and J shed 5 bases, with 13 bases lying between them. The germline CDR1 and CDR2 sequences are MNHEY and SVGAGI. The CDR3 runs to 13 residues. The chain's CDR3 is CASRPRGGTEAFF. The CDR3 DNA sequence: TGTGCCAGCAGGCCCAGGGGAGGGACTGAAGCTTTCTTT.

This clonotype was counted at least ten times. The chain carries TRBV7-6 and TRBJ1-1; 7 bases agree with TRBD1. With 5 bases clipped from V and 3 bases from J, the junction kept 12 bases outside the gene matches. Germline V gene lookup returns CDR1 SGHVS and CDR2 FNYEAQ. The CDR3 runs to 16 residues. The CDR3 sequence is CASSQGGGTGDTEAFF. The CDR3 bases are TGTGCCAGCAGCCAGGGGGGGGGGACGGGGGACACTGAAGCTTTCTTT.

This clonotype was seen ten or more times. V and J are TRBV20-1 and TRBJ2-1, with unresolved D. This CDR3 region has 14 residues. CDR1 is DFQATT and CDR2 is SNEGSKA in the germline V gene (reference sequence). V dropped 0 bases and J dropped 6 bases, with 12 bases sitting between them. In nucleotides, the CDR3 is TGCAGTGCTAGAGATTCTAGGGAAGTCAATGAGCAGTTCTTC. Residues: CSARDSREVNEQFF.

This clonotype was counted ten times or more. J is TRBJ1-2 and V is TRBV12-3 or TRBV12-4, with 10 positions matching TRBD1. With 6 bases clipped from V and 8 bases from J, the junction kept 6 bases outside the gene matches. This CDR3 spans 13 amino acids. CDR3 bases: TGTGCCAGCAGAGACAGGGGGCCTGGGGGCTACACCTTC. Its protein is CASRDRGPGGYTF.

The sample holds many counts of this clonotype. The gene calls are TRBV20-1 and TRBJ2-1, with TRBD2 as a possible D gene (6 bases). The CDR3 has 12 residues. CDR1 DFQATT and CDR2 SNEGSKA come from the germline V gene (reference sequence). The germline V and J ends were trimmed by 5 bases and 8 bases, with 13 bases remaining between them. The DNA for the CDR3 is TGCAGTGCTTACAATAGCGGCGATGAGCAGTTCTTC. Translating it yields CSAYNSGDEQFF.

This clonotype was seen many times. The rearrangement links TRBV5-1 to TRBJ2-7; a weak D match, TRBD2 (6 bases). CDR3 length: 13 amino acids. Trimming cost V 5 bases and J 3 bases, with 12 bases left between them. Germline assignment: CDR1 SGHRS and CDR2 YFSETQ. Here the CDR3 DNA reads TGCGCCAGCAGTCACCGGGAGAACTACGAGCAGTACTTC. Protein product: CASSHRENYEQYF.